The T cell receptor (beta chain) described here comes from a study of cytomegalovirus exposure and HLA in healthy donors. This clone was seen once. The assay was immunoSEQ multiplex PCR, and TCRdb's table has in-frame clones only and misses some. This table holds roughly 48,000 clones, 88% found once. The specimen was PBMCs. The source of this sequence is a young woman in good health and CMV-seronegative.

CDR3 residues: CSVERGGTEAFF. For the CDR3, the DNA is TGCAGCGTCGAGAGGGGGGGCACTGAAGCTTTCTTT. This chain uses TRBV29-1 with TRBJ1-1; the D gene is possibly TRBD1 (6 bases). The CDR3 has 12 residues. Deletions cut 6 bases from V and 4 bases from J, with 12 bases between. CDR1 and CDR2 from the germline V gene are SQVTM and ANQGSEA. The full variable domain, in which reference TRBV29-1 and TRBJ1-1 provide the parts outside the CDR3, is SAVISQKPSRDICQRGTSLTIQCQVDSQVTMMFWYRQQPGQSLTLIATANQGSEATYESGFVIDKFPISRPNLTFSTLTVSNMSPEDSSIYLCSVERGGTEAFFGQGTRLTVV.